This T cell receptor (beta chain) was sequenced during a study of T cell repertoires in cytomegalovirus infection. Study-wide points: Of the TCR beta families, the public ones yielded a cumulative frequency that identified carriers of CMV plus the relevant HLA. In two of eight donors, the top clonotype was HLA-C-restricted CMV-specific.

This clonotype has more than one count but fewer than ten. Its antigen is still unknown. TCRdb independently ran MiXCR on the reads; one entry per CDR3 protein. The data contain about 740,000 distinct CDR3 sequences, 35% of them seen just once; the ten biggest clones take up more than 2.5%. Germline lookup yields CDR1 SEHNR and CDR2 FQNEAQ (reference sequence). Trimming at V came to 4 bases and at J to 0 bases, leaving 7 bases not matched to a gene. This CDR3 has 19 residues. The genes are TRBV7-9 and TRBJ1-6, with TRBD1 matching 12 bases. Sequencing input: PBMCs. This clonotype originated in a human donor in good health (CMV status not recorded). Some clones in this sample may be carry-over from other donors' samples. CDR3 amino acids: CASSSTGTGGSSYNSPLHF. Here the CDR3 DNA reads TGTGCCAGCAGCTCCACCGGGACAGGGGGCAGCTCCTATAATTCACCCCTCCACTTT.